One sample yielded the 30 T cell receptor beta chains listed below, sequenced in a study of blood T cell repertoires in COVID-19. The table came from immunoSEQ multiplex PCR; TCRdb's copy has only in-frame clones and leaves some out. The table includes about 360,000 clones, about 86% detected once. The sequenced material came from peripheral blood. These receptors were collected from a woman aged 60 to 75 with COVID-19, enrolled during active disease.

The gene calls are TRBV12-3 or TRBV12-4 and TRBJ1-5, with a tentative D call TRBD1 (5 bases). V lost 6 bases to trimming and J lost 5 bases, with 11 bases between them. CDR3 size: 13 residues. Written as DNA, the CDR3 is TGTGCCAGCAGCCCATTAGGGGATCAGCCCCAGCATTTT. Translated: CASSPLGDQPQHF.

The J gene is TRBJ1-2, the V gene TRBV7-9; possibly TRBD1 for D (5 bases). V was shortened by 5 bases and J by 3 bases, with 10 bases between the two germline ends. The CDR3 consists of 13 residues. Germline V lookup: CDR1 SEHNR, CDR2 FQNEAQ (reference sequence). The CDR3 nucleotides are TGTGCCAGCAGCCCCGGGGGAGACTATGGCTACACCTTC. Amino acid sequence: CASSPGGDYGYTF.

The rearrangement joins TRBV18 to TRBJ2-7; D is unresolved. With 6 bases removed from V and 1 base from J, the gap between germline ends came to 13 bases. The CDR3 totals 14 residues. The germline V gene has CDR1 KGHSH and CDR2 LQKENI. The CDR3 DNA follows: TGTGCCAGCTCCCCCGCGGTGGCTTCCTACGAGCAGTACTTC. Translated: CASSPAVASYEQYF.

The rearrangement links TRBV5-1 to TRBJ2-5; 14 nucleotides align to TRBD2. The V gene end was trimmed by 4 bases and the J gene end by 2 bases; junction bases not matched to a gene: 7. Germline V gene sequence: CDR1 SGHRS, CDR2 YFSETQ. The CDR3 contains 17 residues. For the CDR3, the DNA is TGCGCCAGCAGCCCGGGACTAGCGGGGGCCGAACAAGAGACCCAGTACTTC. This sequence encodes CASSPGLAGAEQETQYF. The full variable domain, in which reference TRBV5-1 and TRBJ2-5 provide the parts outside the CDR3, is KAGVTQTPRYLIKTRGQQVTLSCSPISGHRSVSWYQQTPGQGLQFLFEYFSETQRNKGNFPGRFSGRQFSNSRSEMNVSTLELGDSALYLCASSPGLAGAEQETQYFGPGTRLLVL.

The chain employs TRBV30 and TRBJ1-1; 10 bases are shared with TRBD1. This CDR3 comprises 15 residues. With V trimmed by 3 bases and J by 6 bases, 10 bases remained unmatched. CDR1 and CDR2 (germline): GTSNPN, SVGIG (reference sequence). CDR3 coding DNA: TGTGCCTGGAGATGGCTGGGGACAGGGGAAGCTGAAGCTTTCTTT. Protein: CAWRWLGTGEAEAFF.

The chain links TRBV30 to TRBJ2-3; no clear D. Germline V CDR1 and CDR2: GTSNPN, SVGIG (reference sequence). Between the trimmed V and J ends, which lost 6 bases and 2 bases, there was a span of 18 bases. The CDR3 covers 15 residues. The CDR3 sequence is CACLDGGHATDTQYF. The DNA for the CDR3 is TGTGCCTGTTTAGACGGCGGCCACGCCACAGATACGCAGTATTTT.

The chain has TRBV6-1 and TRBJ2-5; TRBD2 matches at 11 bases. The germline CDR1 and CDR2 sequences are MNHNS and SASEGT. The V and J ends lost 2 bases and 5 bases, in that order; junction bases with no gene match: 7. The CDR3 has 16 residues. The CDR3, as DNA: TGTGCCAGCAGTGAACTAGCGGGGGGCGGCGGGGAGACCCAGTACTTC. Translated: CASSELAGGGGETQYF.

In this sample, this clone turned up once. V and J are TRBV7-3 and TRBJ2-5, with TRBD2 identical over 7 bases. V lost 1 base to trimming and J lost 3 bases; unmatched junction nucleotides: 5. The CDR3 length is 15 residues. Germline V gives CDR1 SGHTA, CDR2 FQGTGA. Here the CDR3 reads CASSLSGLAEETQYF. For the CDR3, the DNA is TGTGCCAGCAGCTTAAGTGGGCTAGCGGAAGAGACCCAGTACTTC.

This chain connects TRBV19 to TRBJ2-1; 8 nucleotides agree with TRBD1. The germline V gene encodes CDR1 LNHDA and CDR2 SQIVND (reference sequence). The trim removed 3 bases at V and 5 bases at J, leaving 6 bases unmatched. The CDR3 length is 15 residues. CDR3 loop: CASSMGTGLNNEQFF. The CDR3 region has the DNA TGTGCCAGTAGTATGGGGACAGGCCTGAACAATGAGCAGTTCTTC.

The V gene is TRBV6-5, the J gene TRBJ2-2; 8 bases fit TRBD1. Germline lookup yields CDR1 MNHEY and CDR2 SVGAGI. This CDR3 is 14 amino acids long. V dropped 9 bases and J dropped 1; count of bases not matched to a gene: 4. In DNA, the CDR3 is TGTGCCAGTTCCGGGACAGGGAACACCGGGGAGCTGTTTTTT. Translating gives CASSGTGNTGELFF.

The chain links TRBV4-3 to TRBJ1-2, with a weak D call TRBD1 (6 bases). The ends were cut back, 0 bases at V and 2 bases at J, with 7 bases in the middle. This CDR3 has 14 residues. Germline lookup yields CDR1 LGHNA and CDR2 YSLEER. This CDR3 is CASSQDDRNYGYTF. The CDR3 coding sequence is TGCGCCAGCAGCCAAGACGACAGGAACTATGGCTACACCTTC.

This rearrangement joins TRBV28 to TRBJ1-5; unclear D gene. V lost 3 bases and J lost 14, with 14 bases in between. The CDR3 length is 12 residues. Germline assignment: CDR1 MDHEN and CDR2 SYDVKM. The CDR3: CASSFSGLQEHF. The CDR3 nucleotides read TGTGCCAGCAGTTTTAGCGGGCTCCAAGAGCATTTT.

The chain links TRBV27 to TRBJ2-7; TRBD2 is a possible D gene (5 bases). Trimming pared 7 bases from V and 4 bases from J, leaving 17 bases between. Germline V gene data show CDR1 as MNHEY and CDR2 as SMNVEV (reference sequence). This CDR3 is 14 amino acids long. Here the CDR3 DNA reads TGTGCCAGCACCAGTGTTGGGGAGAGGTACGAGCAGTACTTC. It yields the protein CASTSVGERYEQYF.

This rearrangement joins TRBV27 to TRBJ1-1, with D possibly TRBD1 on 5 matching bases. The CDR3 consists of 14 residues. Looked up from germline, CDR1 is MNHEY and CDR2 is SMNVEV (reference sequence). V shed 6 bases and J shed 3 bases, with 14 bases lying between them. The CDR3 coding sequence is TGTGCCAGCAGATCGACAGATTGGGACACTGAAGCTTTCTTT. The encoded protein is CASRSTDWDTEAFF.

V and J are TRBV7-2 and TRBJ1-2; perhaps TRBD1 as D (6 bases). Trimming pared 5 bases from V and 6 bases from J, leaving 22 bases between. The CDR3 totals 16 residues. Germline CDR1 and CDR2: SGHTA and FQGNSA. The CDR3 is CASSPRLDSPVDGYTF. The CDR3 DNA reads TGTGCCAGCAGCCCACGATTGGACAGCCCTGTGGATGGCTACACCTTC.

This chain uses TRBV7-3 with TRBJ2-1; 16 positions agree with TRBD2. Germline values: CDR1 SGHTA, CDR2 FQGTGA. Unmatched junction bases numbered 12, after V lost 7 bases and J lost 9 bases. CDR3 length equals 17 residues. CDR3 residues: CASTPGTSGGVKGEQFF. The CDR3, as DNA: TGTGCCAGCACCCCCGGGACTAGCGGGGGGGTTAAGGGTGAGCAGTTCTTC.

The CDR3, as DNA: TGCAGCGTGCTAGCGGCCTATGGCTACACCTTC. It is translated as CSVLAAYGYTF. The chain joins TRBV29-1 to TRBJ1-2; D remains ambiguous. Trimming pared 6 bases from V and 4 bases from J, leaving 9 bases between. The CDR3 runs to 11 residues. Germline CDR1 and CDR2: SQVTM and ANQGSEA. The full variable domain, completed using reference TRBV29-1 and TRBJ1-2, is SAVISQKPSRDICQRGTSLTIQCQVDSQVTMMFWYRQQPGQSLTLIATANQGSEATYESGFVIDKFPISRPNLTFSTLTVSNMSPEDSSIYLCSVLAAYGYTFGSGTRLTVV.

The chain uses TRBV9 and TRBJ2-1; TRBD2 matches 11 bases. The CDR3 contains 13 residues. Germline assignment: CDR1 SGDLS and CDR2 YYNGEE. Trimming cost V 8 bases and J 8 bases; bases outside gene matches: 6. CDR3 nucleotides: TGTGCCAGTACCACTAGCGGGGGCTATGAGCAGTTCTTC. It codes for CASTTSGGYEQFF. Supplemented by reference TRBV9 and TRBJ2-1, the full variable domain reads DSGVTQTPKHLITATGQRVTLRCSPRSGDLSVYWYQQSLDQGLQFLIQYYNGEERAKGNILERFSAQQFPDLHSELNLSSLELGDSALYFCASTTSGGYEQFFGPGTRLTVL.

CDR3 in DNA: TGCAGTGCTAGTAATCGTGGGCAAACCGAAGGTGGCTACACCTTC. This codes for CSASNRGQTEGGYTF. The chain uses TRBV20-1 and TRBJ1-2; D not resolved. The germline V and J ends were trimmed by 3 bases and 7 bases, with 21 bases remaining between them. CDR1 is DFQATT and CDR2 is SNEGSKA in the germline V gene (reference sequence). This CDR3 contains 15 residues.

V and J are TRBV6-2 or TRBV6-3 and TRBJ2-3; possibly TRBD1 for D (5 bases). Germline CDR1 reads MNHEY; CDR2 reads SVGEGT. Between the trimmed V and J ends, which lost 2 bases and 2 bases, there was a span of 11 bases. CDR3 length: 15 amino acids. CDR3 loop: CASSYTQGTTDTQYF. CDR3 sequence (DNA): TGTGCCAGCAGTTACACCCAGGGAACCACAGATACGCAGTATTTT.

This chain connects TRBV19 to TRBJ1-5; the match to TRBD1 covers 7 bases. The ends lost 1 base at V and 5 bases at J; junction bases unmatched: 8. There are 16 residues in the CDR3. Germline CDR1 LNHDA, CDR2 SQIVND (reference sequence). The DNA of the CDR3 is TGTGCCAGTAGTATAGGTGGCAGGGGGATTGATCAGCCCCAGCATTTT. Protein: CASSIGGRGIDQPQHF.

This chain links TRBV7-2 with TRBJ2-1; 8 bases are shared with TRBD2. This CDR3 has 14 amino acids. The trim removed 2 bases at V and 10 bases at J, leaving 7 bases unmatched. CDR1 and CDR2 from the germline V gene are SGHTA and FQGNSA. CDR3 nucleotides: TGTGCCAGCAGCTTATTGGCGGGGGGACGAGAGCAGTTCTTC. Translated, it gives CASSLLAGGREQFF.

The chain employs TRBV7-8 and TRBJ1-6; D unresolved. Per germline, CDR1 SGHVS and CDR2 FQNEAQ. This CDR3 contains 14 residues. V dropped 1 base and J dropped 7 bases, with 8 bases sitting between them. DNA of the CDR3: TGTGCCAGCAGCTTAGGACATACAAATTCACCCCTCCACTTT. Translated, it gives CASSLGHTNSPLHF. Filled out from reference TRBV7-8 and TRBJ1-6, the complete variable domain reads GAGVSQSPRYKVAKRGQDVALRCDPISGHVSLFWYQQALGQGPEFLTYFQNEAQLDKSGLPSDRFFAERPEGSVSTLKIQRTQQEDSAVYLCASSLGHTNSPLHFGNGTRLTVT.

V and J are TRBV4-2 and TRBJ2-7; tentatively, D is TRBD1 (6 bases). This CDR3 contains 15 residues. V was trimmed by 4 bases and J by 3 bases, leaving 16 bases between them. CDR1 is LGHNA, CDR2 YNFKEQ, per germline. In nucleotides, the CDR3 is TGTGCCAGCAGCCCTGAACAAGGGGGAATCTACGAGCAGTACTTC. Residues: CASSPEQGGIYEQYF.

This clone is a singleton in its sample. A read error may produce the germline difference seen at one junction end. The gene calls are TRBV10-2 and TRBJ1-1; D remains unclear. The CDR3 runs 13 residues. CDR1 and CDR2 from the germline V gene are WSHSY and SAAADI. The CDR3 spells CASIPLTNSEAFF. The CDR3 region has the DNA TGCGCCAGCATCCCCCTTACGAACAGTGAAGCTTTCTTT.

The chain is built from TRBV29-1 and TRBJ1-2, with D perhaps matching TRBD1 (6 bases). Germline V gene data show CDR1 as SQVTM and CDR2 as ANQGSEA. There are 14 residues in the CDR3. The germline V and J ends were trimmed by 6 bases and 0 bases, with 14 bases remaining between them. CDR3: CSVGDRQANYGYTF. For the CDR3, the DNA is TGCAGCGTCGGTGACAGGCAAGCTAACTATGGCTACACCTTC.

This clone showed up just once. This sequence joins TRBV3-1 (or the pseudogene TRBV3-2) and TRBJ1-1; a weak D match, TRBD1 (5 bases). CDR1 is LGHDT and CDR2 is YNNKEL in the germline V gene (reference sequence). The V gene lost 6 bases and the J gene lost 4 bases, with 15 bases spanning the gap. The CDR3 loop spans 14 amino acids. Here the CDR3 reads CASRPWGGSTEAFF. CDR3 DNA sequence: TGTGCCAGCAGGCCCTGGGGGGGAAGCACTGAAGCTTTCTTT.

The chain is built from TRBV6-2 or TRBV6-3 and TRBJ1-1; D unresolved. Germline V gives CDR1 MNHEY, CDR2 SVGEGT. This CDR3 spans 15 amino acids. V was shortened by 2 bases and J by 2 bases, with 12 bases between the two germline ends. The CDR3 DNA is TGTGCCAGCAGTTACCTCGGGGATCCCAACACTGAAGCTTTCTTT. This translates into CASSYLGDPNTEAFF.

The chain uses TRBV21-1 and TRBJ2-2; the D segment call TRBD1 is taken from the table without a DNA check. TRBV21-1 is a known pseudogene. The CDR3 sequence is 15 residues long. The CDR3 region has the DNA TGTGCCAGAGCAGGGGGTTTAGGGGACACCGGGGAGCTGTTTTTT. Translation: CARAGGLGDTGELFF.

The chain employs TRBV5-5 and TRBJ2-5; D perhaps matches TRBD1 (6 bases). Trimming removed 3 bases at V and 2 bases at J, with 14 bases between. CDR1 and CDR2 from the germline V gene are SGHKS and YYEKEE (reference sequence). The CDR3 has 15 residues. The CDR3 region has the DNA TGTGCCAGCAGCTCACAGGGCCTCCCACAAGAGACCCAGTACTTC. Protein product: CASSSQGLPQETQYF.